This T cell receptor beta chain originates from a study of OX40 agonist ivuxolimab in advanced cancers. Turning to the overall study: Ivuxolimab, which targeted the costimulatory receptor OX40 (CD134), was an agonistic, fully human IgG2 monoclonal antibody. Prior anti-PD-1, anti-PD-L1 or anti-CTLA-4 therapy was permitted, and checkpoint inhibitors had been received by about two fifths of dose-escalation patients. The paper describes the monotherapy dose-escalation part (N of about 54 patients) of the phase I trial of ivuxolimab. In the dose-escalation cohort, about four fifths of patients were male, and the mean age was 60 years with a range of roughly 23 to 79. The purpose of peripheral TCRbeta sequencing was to test whether ivuxolimab changed TCR sequence diversity and led to clonal T-cell expansion. Partial responses occurred in three dose-escalation patients: two with cutaneous melanoma and one with hepatocellular carcinoma. Intravenous ivuxolimab was administered to patients every 2 weeks at six dose levels: 0.01, 0.1, 0.3, 1.5, 3 and 10 mg/kg. Among the approximately 54 dose-escalation patients, 19 had hepatocellular carcinoma, roughly 15 melanoma, 9 renal cell carcinoma and 9 head and neck cancer. Summary of the overall study and its limitations: The antigen specificity of the clonally expanded peripheral T cells was not determined. In the 0.1-3.0 mg/kg groups, partial responders had among the lowest normalized peripheral clonal expansion, particularly in CD8+ T cells. Low levels of normalized T-cell clonal expansion were also seen in some patients who did not respond. After ivuxolimab, CD8+ T cells had more expanded clones than CD4+ T cells on average. At doses of 0.1 to 3.0 mg/kg, clonal expansion of both CD4+ and CD8+ blood T cells was observed from baseline to week 6.

Patients with autoimmune disease history or receiving systemic immunosuppression were excluded from the trial. In every dose cohort, peripheral blood was drawn for TCR sequencing at baseline, cycle 4 day 1, and cycle 7 day 1. Samples were obtained from an open-label, multicenter, first-in-human phase I dose-escalation trial of ivuxolimab. Adults with locally advanced or metastatic melanoma, renal cell, hepatocellular, or head and neck squamous cell carcinoma were enrolled in the trial. Before TCR sequencing, CD4+ T cells and CD8+ T cells from peripheral blood were sorted into separate populations. Genomic DNA was extracted from sorted cells for sequencing of the TCRbeta CDR3 region. The immunoSEQ Assay was used for sequencing of TCRbeta CDR3 regions. TCRdb retrieved this table from immuneACCESS and kept in-frame rearrangements only. Not all clones are present; in checked studies, unresolved V genes account for under half, and no reason is known for the remainder. The sample data list around 34,000 clones, and more than 65% of these were observed just once. Of the sample, just over 14% is held by the ten largest clones.

Note on this clone: The antigen it binds to is not known. Qualities for individual bases were not recorded, and no much larger clone is one base off.

The germline V gene (reference sequence) yields LNHNV for CDR1 and YYDKDF for CDR2. Taken from cysteine to phenylalanine, the CDR3 has 15 residues. Only the CDR3 DNA is retained, 45 bases long and in frame from the first base. V gives up 0 bases and J gives up 3 bases, and the segment between their germline ends measures 9 bases. The rearranged chain carries TRBV15 and TRBJ1-5; TRBD1 might be the D gene, on 5 matching bases. The TCR comes from an adult with an advanced solid tumor such as melanoma, head and neck, liver or kidney cancer. The sample was CD4+ or CD8+ T cells sorted from blood, taken in a trial of the OX40 agonist ivuxolimab. The CDR3 here reads CATSRDRAVNQPQHF. The DNA sequence is TGTGCCACCAGCAGAGACAGGGCAGTCAATCAGCCCCAGCATTTT. The full variable domain, completed from the reference TRBV15 and TRBJ1-5 proteins outside the CDR3, reads DAMVIQNPRYQVTQFGKPVTLSCSQTLNHNVMYWYQQKSSQAPKLLFHYYDKDFNNEADTPDNFQSRRPNTSFCFLDIRSPGLGDTAMYLCATSRDRAVNQPQHFGDGTRLSIL.